This passage covers 23 T cell receptor beta chains from one sample sequenced in a study of blood T cell repertoires in COVID-19. Profiled with immunoSEQ multiplex PCR; TCRdb holds only in-frame clones, not every one. The repertoire consists of around 60,000 clones, with roughly 84% occurring once and the leading ten covering about 16%. Sequenced material: peripheral blood. The receptors stem from a man aged 55 to 69 with COVID-19, enrolled during active disease.

A note on this clone: It is unclear where the CDR3 begins or ends on the DNA, so no DNA is shown, and the CDR3 is as TCRdb lists it. The chain carries TRBV2 and TRBJ1-6; the table's D call, TRBD1, was not checked against the DNA. The length of the CDR3 is 15 amino acids, counting both ends. Germline CDR1 and CDR2: SNHLY and FYNNEI. Here the CDR3 reads CASILDRGDNSPLHF.

The V gene is TRBV11-1, the J gene TRBJ2-6; TRBD1 agrees at 7 bases. CDR1 and CDR2 (germline): SGHAT, FQDESV (reference sequence). The CDR3 has 15 amino acids. With V trimmed by 5 bases and J by 4 bases, 5 bases remained unmatched. The CDR3 spells CASSRQGSGANVLTF. CDR3 bases: TGTGCCAGCAGCCGACAGGGTTCCGGGGCCAACGTCCTGACTTTC.

The V call is TRBV18, the J call TRBJ1-2; 9 positions match TRBD1. CDR3 length: 15 residues. The germline V gene has CDR1 KGHSH and CDR2 LQKENI. J was trimmed by 4 bases and V by 5 bases; bases with no gene match: 8. The CDR3 nucleotides are TGTGCCAGCTCATCTCGGGACAGGGAGTTCTATGGCTACACCTTC. This codes for CASSSRDREFYGYTF.

The gene calls are TRBV5-4 and TRBJ1-5, with 8 bases lining up with TRBD1. Germline-derived CDR1 and CDR2 are SGHNT and YYREEE (reference sequence). The V segment lost 1 base and the J segment 7 bases; nucleotides outside the gene matches: 4. The CDR3 has 14 amino acids. Written as DNA, the CDR3 is TGTGCCAGCAGCTTGCAGGGGGCAGAACAGCCCCAGCATTTT. This encodes CASSLQGAEQPQHF.

This chain links TRBV4-2 with TRBJ2-2; D perhaps matches TRBD1 (6 bases). Trimming took off 0 bases at V and 4 bases at J, with 12 bases between the two ends. Germline V CDR1 and CDR2: LGHNA, YNFKEQ. This CDR3 contains 16 residues. CDR3: CASSQERGGPTGELFF. DNA of the CDR3: TGTGCCAGCAGCCAAGAGAGAGGGGGACCCACCGGGGAGCTGTTTTTT.

The chain has TRBV6-5 and TRBJ2-3, with 8 bases fitting TRBD2. This CDR3 is built from 15 residues. V trimming: 8 bases; J trimming: 2 bases; junction bases outside the gene matches: 9. Germline V gene lookup returns CDR1 MNHEY and CDR2 SVGAGI. The CDR3 is CASSGLADSTDTQYF. The CDR3 DNA reads as TGTGCCAGCTCAGGACTAGCTGATTCCACAGATACGCAGTATTTT.

The V and J genes are TRBV25-1 and TRBJ2-1, with TRBD1 matching 8 bases. The germline gives CDR1 MGHDK, CDR2 SYGVNS. V shed 4 bases and J 2 bases; nucleotides not matched to a gene: 7. There are 16 residues in the CDR3. The CDR3 reads CASSAQGAGPYNEQFF. CDR3 in DNA: TGTGCCAGCAGTGCTCAGGGGGCGGGCCCCTACAATGAGCAGTTCTTC.

The table lists this clone with a count of one. The chain has TRBV12-2 and TRBJ1-6. TRBV12-2 is annotated as a pseudogene. This CDR3 is 12 amino acids long. Here the CDR3 reads CARQWGDSPLHF. The CDR3 DNA reads as TGTGCAAGACAGTGGGGGGATTCACCCCTCCACTTT.

This clone showed up just a few times. The chain carries TRBV7-3 and TRBJ2-5, with 9 positions matching TRBD2. Germline V gene sequence: CDR1 SGHTA, CDR2 FQGTGA. Trimming took 5 bases from V and 6 from J; bases not matched to a gene: 16. This CDR3 has 17 amino acids. The DNA for the CDR3 is TGTGCCAGCAGCCCGGAGGGCGGGGGGGCCGTCGGAAAGACCCAGTACTTC. It encodes CASSPEGGGAVGKTQYF.

The chain joins TRBV3-1 (or the pseudogene TRBV3-2) to TRBJ2-2, with 8 bases lining up with TRBD2. Per the germline V gene, CDR1 is LGHDT and CDR2 is YNNKEL (reference sequence). The length of the CDR3 is 14 residues. J lost 6 bases, V lost 1 base, and 1 base had no gene match. Here the CDR3 DNA reads TGTGCCAGCAGCCAAGTGGGACTAGCCGGGGAGCTGTTTTTT. It is translated as CASSQVGLAGELFF.

The genes are TRBV27 and TRBJ1-5; 8 bases are shared with TRBD1. Germline loops: CDR1 MNHEY, CDR2 SMNVEV (reference sequence). The CDR3 runs 15 residues. After removal of 2 bases from V and 7 bases from J, the junction contained 7 bases not matched to a gene. The CDR3: CASSLVQGARQPQHF. The CDR3 nucleotides are TGTGCCAGCAGTTTAGTGCAGGGGGCGCGGCAGCCCCAGCATTTT.

This chain links TRBV6-8 with TRBJ2-1; possible D gene TRBD1, 6 bases. Trimming left V 1 base short and J 0 bases short, with 10 bases between. Per the germline V gene, CDR1 is MNHGY and CDR2 is SAAAGT. The CDR3 totals 16 residues. The CDR3 spells CASSYWTELSYNEQFF. Here the CDR3 DNA reads TGTGCCAGCAGTTACTGGACAGAGCTCTCCTACAATGAGCAGTTCTTC.

In this sample, this clone turned up once. The chain combines TRBV7-9 with TRBJ1-1; D is perhaps TRBD1 (5 bases). The germline CDR1 and CDR2 sequences are SEHNR and FQNEAQ (reference sequence). Between the trimmed V and J ends, which lost 6 bases and 5 bases, there was a span of 16 bases. This CDR3 has 14 residues. The CDR3 sequence is CASSLPTGGTEAFF. CDR3 DNA: TGTGCCAGCAGTCTTCCCACCGGGGGGACTGAAGCTTTCTTT.

The V gene is TRBV4-1, the J gene TRBJ2-7, with 7 positions matching TRBD1. V lost 0 bases, J lost 4 bases, and 9 bases stayed unmatched. CDR1 and CDR2 (germline): MGHRA, YSYEKL. The CDR3 is 16 residues long. The CDR3 loop reads CASSQEGPSRGYEQYF. CDR3 in DNA: TGCGCCAGCAGCCAAGAGGGGCCTAGCAGGGGGTACGAGCAGTACTTC.

The gene calls are TRBV5-4 and TRBJ2-3, with TRBD1 identical over 7 bases. Germline CDR1 and CDR2: SGHNT and YYREEE (reference sequence). The CDR3 has 16 amino acids. V gave up 3 bases and J gave up 1 base; unmatched junction bases: 8. CDR3 DNA sequence: TGTGCCAGCAGCTCAGGGACAGCCGGAGGCACAGATACGCAGTATTTT. Translation: CASSSGTAGGTDTQYF.

The gene calls are TRBV30 and TRBJ2-1; 10 bases align to TRBD2. This CDR3 region has 15 residues. V shed 4 bases and J 5 bases; nucleotides not matched to a gene: 8. Germline V gives CDR1 GTSNPN, CDR2 SVGIG (reference sequence). The CDR3 bases are TGTGCCTGGAAGCCTGTAGCGGGAGGACACAATGAGCAGTTCTTC. Encoded protein: CAWKPVAGGHNEQFF.

The chain links TRBV5-6 to TRBJ2-5; 7 bases fit TRBD1. CDR1 and CDR2 (germline): SGHDT, YYEEEE. V trimming: 4 bases; J trimming: 5 bases; junction bases outside the gene matches: 8. This CDR3 has 14 amino acids. CDR3 DNA: TGTGCCAGCAGCCCGGGGTTAGGGGGCGAGACCCAGTACTTC. It specifies CASSPGLGGETQYF.

The chain links TRBV15 to TRBJ1-1; 8 bases are shared with TRBD1. This CDR3 spans 16 amino acids. J was trimmed by 4 bases and V by 1 base; bases with no gene match: 8. In germline, CDR1 is LNHNV, CDR2 YYDKDF (reference sequence). Here the CDR3 reads CATSRADRGGGTEAFF. The CDR3 DNA is TGTGCCACCAGCAGAGCCGACAGGGGCGGGGGCACTGAAGCTTTCTTT.

The chain employs TRBV6-1 and TRBJ2-5, with 9 bases that match TRBD1. Per the germline V gene, CDR1 is MNHNS and CDR2 is SASEGT. The CDR3 has 16 residues. V trimming: 1 base; J trimming: 5 bases; junction bases outside the gene matches: 8. For the CDR3, the DNA is TGTGCCAGCAGTGAAGGACAGGGGGAATTGAGCGAGACCCAGTACTTC. Its translation: CASSEGQGELSETQYF.

This sequence joins TRBV2 and TRBJ2-3, with D tentatively TRBD1 (6 bases). Germline V gene lookup returns CDR1 SNHLY and CDR2 FYNNEI. The CDR3 is 17 residues long. The V end was cut by 6 bases, the J end by 0 bases, with 19 bases between. Here the CDR3 reads CASSNAVDSISTDTQYF. DNA of the CDR3: TGTGCCAGCAGCAACGCTGTGGACAGCATTAGCACAGATACGCAGTATTTT.

The chain recombines TRBV6-5 with TRBJ1-2; D uncertain. This CDR3 has 14 amino acids. With 6 bases removed from V and 5 bases from J, the gap between germline ends came to 16 bases. The germline V gene encodes CDR1 MNHEY and CDR2 SVGAGI. The chain's CDR3 is CASSHEGLRYGYTF. DNA for the CDR3: TGTGCCAGCAGCCACGAGGGTTTGCGGTATGGCTACACCTTC.

This clone appeared a few times. J is TRBJ2-2 and V is TRBV19, with D possibly TRBD1 on 6 matching bases. The V end was cut by 3 bases, the J end by 9 bases, with 8 bases between. Germline assignment: CDR1 LNHDA and CDR2 SQIVND (reference sequence). CDR3 length: 12 residues. The CDR3 nucleotides read TGTGCCAGTAGTATTAGGGGGAGGGAGCTGTTTTTT. Translated: CASSIRGRELFF.

J is TRBJ2-7 and V is TRBV7-4; D might be TRBD2 (6 bases). Germline loops: CDR1 SGHVT, CDR2 SQSDAQ. CDR3 length: 14 residues. V was cut by 1 base and J by 5 bases, with 12 bases left in between. CDR3 in amino acids: CASSLGGEENEQYF. The CDR3 DNA sequence: TGTGCCAGCAGCTTAGGAGGGGAGGAGAACGAGCAGTACTTC.